This T cell receptor (beta chain) originates from a study of T cell responses to AZD1222 COVID-19 vaccine. Sequencing was performed with immunoSEQ multiplex PCR; in TCRdb, only in-frame clones are kept and a portion is missing. This table holds over 150,000 clones, less than 95% found once. This CDR3 has 16 amino acids. CDR1 and CDR2 from the germline V gene are SGHTA and FQGNSA. Trimming took off 2 bases at V and 1 base at J, with 14 bases between the two ends. The gene calls are TRBV7-2 and TRBJ2-5, with D possibly matching TRBD1 (6 bases). The origin of this receptor is an adult in good health. The sample consisted of peripheral blood, taken on day 0 of AZD1222 vaccination. DNA for the CDR3: TGTGCCAGCAGCTTACTAGGGCAGGGGACCCAAGAGACCCAGTACTTC. Amino acids: CASSLLGQGTQETQYF.